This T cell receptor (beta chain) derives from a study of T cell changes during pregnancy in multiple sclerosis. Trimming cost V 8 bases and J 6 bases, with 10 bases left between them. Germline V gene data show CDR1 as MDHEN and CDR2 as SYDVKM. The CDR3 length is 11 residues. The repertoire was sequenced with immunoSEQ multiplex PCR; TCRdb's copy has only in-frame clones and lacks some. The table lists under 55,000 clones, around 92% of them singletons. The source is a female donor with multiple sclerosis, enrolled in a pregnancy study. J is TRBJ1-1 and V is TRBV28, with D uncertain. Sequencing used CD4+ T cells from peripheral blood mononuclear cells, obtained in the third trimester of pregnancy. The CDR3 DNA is TGTGCCAGCCTGACGAGGGCTGAAGCTTTCTTT. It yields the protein CASLTRAEAFF.